One sample yielded the 8 T cell receptor beta chains listed below, sequenced in a study of T cells after posttransplantation cyclophosphamide. Treatment was busulfan-fludarabine conditioning, a marrow graft, and cyclophosphamide on days +3 and +4. Using immunoSEQ multiplex PCR, the repertoire was profiled, and TCRdb retains in-frame clones only, with some absent. This table has about 17,000 clones, roughly four fifths appearing once. The specimen comprised CD8+ T cells sorted from PBMCs, sampled around 2,000 days after a stem cell transplant with posttransplant cyclophosphamide. The receptor source for this set is a female patient in her forties who received an allogeneic stem cell transplant from a related donor, was CMV-positive, and had no GVHD. Certain T cells may be donor cells from the graft.

CDR3 protein: CASSLRGNNSPLHF. In DNA form, the CDR3 reads TGTGCCAGCAGCTTGAGGGGGAATAATTCACCCCTCCACTTT. The chain employs TRBV5-5 and TRBJ1-6, with a possible D match to TRBD1 (6 bases). The CDR3 consists of 14 residues. Trimming removed 1 base at V and 5 bases at J, with 7 bases between. From germline, CDR1 is SGHKS and CDR2 YYEKEE (reference sequence).

The chain carries TRBV6-5 and TRBJ2-1, with a tentative D call TRBD1 (6 bases). The CDR3 is 15 amino acids. The germline CDR1 and CDR2 sequences are MNHEY and SVGAGI. The ends were cut back, 8 bases at V and 0 bases at J, with 14 bases in the middle. CDR3 in amino acids: CASGTDSYSYNEQFF. CDR3 coding DNA: TGTGCCAGCGGTACGGACAGCTACTCCTACAATGAGCAGTTCTTC.

The rearrangement uses TRBV5-4 and TRBJ2-7; 10 positions agree with TRBD2. V shed 1 base and J 2 bases; nucleotides not matched to a gene: 3. CDR3 size: 15 residues. Germline V gene data show CDR1 as SGHNT and CDR2 as YYREEE (reference sequence). The CDR3 is CASSLQRGGPYEQYF. The CDR3 region has the DNA TGTGCCAGCAGCTTGCAGCGGGGGGGCCCCTACGAGCAGTACTTC.

This clone was seen more than once but under ten times. The chain links TRBV27 to TRBJ1-1; the D gene is possibly TRBD1 (6 bases). In germline, CDR1 is MNHEY, CDR2 SMNVEV (reference sequence). CDR3 size: 14 residues. V dropped 0 bases and J dropped 10 bases, with 15 bases sitting between them. The CDR3 DNA follows: TGTGCCAGCAGTTTATCCCTCGGGGGGCGCAGAGCTTTCTTT. This codes for CASSLSLGGRRAFF.

The chain joins TRBV7-9 to TRBJ2-5; TRBD2 matches 10 bases. The CDR3 totals 16 residues. Germline loops: CDR1 SEHNR, CDR2 FQNEAQ (reference sequence). Trimming removed 5 bases from V and 0 bases from J; junction bases left unmatched: 6. The CDR3 nucleotides are TGTGCCAGCAGCGGCTGGACTAGCGGAAACCAAGAGACCCAGTACTTC. Translation gives CASSGWTSGNQETQYF.

The rearrangement joins TRBV2 to TRBJ1-1; D remains ambiguous. The V gene's germline CDR1 is SNHLY and CDR2 FYNNEI. The CDR3 has 14 amino acids. Deletions cut 6 bases from V and 3 bases from J, with 14 bases between. The CDR3 sequence: CASSAMKEYTEAFF. DNA for the CDR3: TGTGCCAGCAGCGCTATGAAGGAGTACACTGAAGCTTTCTTT.

This clone was found once. This chain links TRBV18 with TRBJ2-5; 8 nucleotides line up with TRBD1. The ends lost 2 bases at V and 2 bases at J; junction bases unmatched: 1. The CDR3 is 14 amino acids. CDR1 is KGHSH, CDR2 LQKENI, per germline. CDR3 nucleotide sequence: TGTGCCAGCTCACCAGGACAGGGACAAGAGACCCAGTACTTC. This translates into CASSPGQGQETQYF.

The V call is TRBV2, the J call TRBJ1-4, with D possibly being TRBD1 (5 bases). The CDR3 runs to 19 residues. Trimming took off 7 bases at V and 6 bases at J, with 30 bases between the two ends. In germline, CDR1 is SNHLY, CDR2 FYNNEI. This CDR3 reads CASIKQWVHGGTGDEKLFF. CDR3 nucleotides: TGTGCCAGCATCAAGCAGTGGGTACATGGGGGGACCGGGGATGAAAAACTGTTTTTT.